What follows is one TCR beta chain and its context. The sample originates from a study of T cells in Graves' hyperthyroidism and ophthalmopathy. RNA transcripts yielded amplified TCR beta CDR3 regions. A set of HTBI primers served as the primers for a first-round RT-PCR of the TCR CDR3. MiXCR, run by TCRdb on the multiplex PCR reads, gives a single entry per CDR3 protein. The sample has a few hundred thousand distinct CDR3 sequences; about 18% are singletons. In making diagnoses, clinical symptoms, serum thyroxine and TRAb, thyroid ultrasound and orbital computed tomography were all used. PBMCs were obtained from under 13 ml fresh peripheral blood. Looked up from germline, CDR1 is MNHEY and CDR2 is SMNVEV (reference sequence). V lost 0 bases to trimming and J lost 0 bases, with 6 bases between them. The length of the CDR3 is 15 residues.

The V and J genes are TRBV27 and TRBJ1-5, with D unresolved. The clonotype comes from a young man with Graves' ophthalmopathy. Material for sequencing was blood. The CDR3 DNA reads TGTGCCAGCAGTTTATCGGCTCTTAGCAATCAGCCCCAGCATTTT. Encoded protein: CASSLSALSNQPQHF.